This TCR beta chain derives from a study of T-cell memory formation after mild COVID-19. Germline trimming cut 8 bases from V and 2 bases from J; bases unmatched to any gene: 8. The CDR3 is 14 amino acids. 5'RACE with constant-segment primers built TCRalpha and TCRbeta cDNA libraries with UMIs. From the 5' RACE reads, TCRdb called clonotypes with MiXCR, one entry per CDR3 protein. The repertoire holds roughly 310,000 distinct CDR3 sequences, with roughly 15% as singletons. The sample taken for sequencing was PBMCs or a T cell subset sorted from them (not recorded which). The receptor's source is a young man who had mild COVID-19 (a few samples of this study predate the infection). Cell type and time point are not known. The V and J genes are TRBV12-3 or TRBV12-4 and TRBJ1-2; 7 positions agree with TRBD1. In DNA form, the CDR3 reads TGTGCCAGCCAAAACAGGGGTCACAACTATGGCTACACCTTC. This gives the protein CASQNRGHNYGYTF.